The 18 T cell receptor beta chains below come from one sample, sequenced in a study of blood T cell repertoires in COVID-19. The repertoire was sequenced with immunoSEQ multiplex PCR; TCRdb's copy has only in-frame clones and lacks some. The table lists some 200,000 clones, about 90% of them singletons. Material: PBMCs or T cells enriched from blood (not recorded which). These receptors were collected from a woman aged 45-65 years in a cohort exposed to, infected with or recovered from COVID-19 (not recorded which).

The CDR3 loop is CASSWDSSYGYTF. CDR3 in DNA: TGTGCCAGCAGCTGGGACTCTTCCTATGGCTACACCTTC. The chain uses TRBV5-6 and TRBJ1-2; D is possibly TRBD1 (5 bases). The CDR3 loop spans 13 amino acids. From germline, CDR1 is SGHDT and CDR2 YYEEEE. The V end lost 3 bases, the J end lost 4 bases, and 10 bases lay between the germline ends.

The chain combines TRBV28 with TRBJ1-2, with 10 bases identical to TRBD1. CDR3 length: 14 residues. From germline, CDR1 is MDHEN and CDR2 SYDVKM. Losses at the gene ends were 1 base for V and 7 bases for J; bases not matched to a gene: 3. CDR3 region: CASSLSGQGGGYTF. CDR3 DNA: TGTGCCAGCAGTTTATCCGGACAGGGGGGTGGCTACACCTTC.

The chain has TRBV20-1 and TRBJ2-1; D gene ambiguous. This CDR3 contains 10 residues. V was cut by 5 bases and J by 5 bases, with 4 bases left in between. The germline V gene encodes CDR1 DFQATT and CDR2 SNEGSKA (reference sequence). The CDR3 loop reads CSAQNNEQFF. CDR3 nucleotides: TGCAGTGCTCAGAACAATGAGCAGTTCTTC.

The chain is built from TRBV9 and TRBJ2-5; D may be TRBD1 (6 bases). Deletions cut 4 bases from V and 2 bases from J, with 12 bases between. CDR1 is SGDLS and CDR2 is YYNGEE in the germline V gene. This CDR3 has 14 amino acids. The CDR3 loop is CASSRTGIQETQYF. In DNA form, the CDR3 reads TGTGCCAGCAGCCGTACAGGGATACAAGAGACCCAGTACTTC.

The gene calls are TRBV19 and TRBJ1-2; tentative D call: TRBD1 (6 bases). V was clipped by 8 bases and J by 7 bases, with 8 bases between them. The length of the CDR3 is 10 residues. Germline lookup yields CDR1 LNHDA and CDR2 SQIVND (reference sequence). CDR3 region: CASQQGGYTF. CDR3 coding DNA: TGTGCCAGTCAACAGGGTGGCTACACCTTC. Full variable domain (remainder filled in from reference TRBV19 and TRBJ1-2): DGGITQSPKYLFRKEGQNVTLSCEQNLNHDAMYWYRQDPGQGLRLIYYSQIVNDFQKGDIAEGYSVSREKKESFPLTVTSAQKNPTAFYLCASQQGGYTFGSGTRLTVV.

V is TRBV2 and J is TRBJ1-1; 7 bases fit TRBD1. The trim removed 7 bases at V and 5 bases at J, leaving 10 bases unmatched. The CDR3 has 14 residues. CDR1 is SNHLY and CDR2 is FYNNEI in the germline V gene. The CDR3 protein is CASIRGRLGTEAFF. DNA for the CDR3: TGTGCCAGCATTAGGGGGCGCCTAGGTACTGAAGCTTTCTTT.

The V gene is TRBV19, the J gene TRBJ1-2, with 8 bases aligning to TRBD1. V lost 5 bases to trimming and J lost 7 bases; unmatched junction nucleotides: 18. Germline lookup yields CDR1 LNHDA and CDR2 SQIVND (reference sequence). This CDR3 comprises 17 residues. This CDR3 reads CASSVSGTGGFLGGYTF. CDR3 in DNA: TGTGCCAGTAGTGTCTCTGGGACAGGAGGCTTTTTGGGTGGCTACACCTTC. Variable domain in full (rest from reference TRBV19 and TRBJ1-2): DGGITQSPKYLFRKEGQNVTLSCEQNLNHDAMYWYRQDPGQGLRLIYYSQIVNDFQKGDIAEGYSVSREKKESFPLTVTSAQKNPTAFYLCASSVSGTGGFLGGYTFGSGTRLTVV.

This clone was recorded a few times. This chain links TRBV7-2 with TRBJ1-4, with D unclear. This CDR3 region has 15 residues. CDR1 and CDR2 from the germline V gene are SGHTA and FQGNSA. Trimming took off 1 base at V and 5 bases at J, with 11 bases between the two ends. Here the CDR3 reads CASSLGLGGNEKLFF. The CDR3 DNA is TGTGCCAGCAGCTTAGGGCTGGGCGGGAATGAAAAACTGTTTTTT.

The chain joins TRBV6-2 or TRBV6-3 to TRBJ2-2; no clear D gene. Trimming cost V 2 bases and J 2 bases, with 9 bases left between them. Per germline, CDR1 MNHEY and CDR2 SVGEGT. The CDR3 extends over 15 amino acids. CDR3 in DNA: TGTGCCAGCAGTTACGGCCCAGGAAACACCGGGGAGCTGTTTTTT. Protein sequence: CASSYGPGNTGELFF.

The rearrangement links TRBV4-3 to TRBJ1-2; a weak D match, TRBD1 (5 bases). V dropped 4 bases and J dropped 8 bases, with 14 bases sitting between them. The CDR3 covers 13 residues. CDR1 and CDR2 (germline): LGHNA, YSLEER. DNA of the CDR3: TGCGCCAGCAGCCTCACCGGGGGGGAGGGCTACACCTTC. This codes for CASSLTGGEGYTF.

The chain carries TRBV27 and TRBJ1-2; the D is unclear. This CDR3 spans 14 amino acids. Germline CDR1 reads MNHEY; CDR2 reads SMNVEV (reference sequence). The germline V and J ends were trimmed by 3 bases and 8 bases, with 16 bases remaining between them. The CDR3 here is CASSFEAASRGYTF. The CDR3 coding sequence is TGTGCCAGCAGTTTCGAAGCGGCGTCCCGGGGCTACACCTTC.

This chain links TRBV25-1 with TRBJ1-2; 8 nucleotides align to TRBD1. Germline V gene lookup returns CDR1 MGHDK and CDR2 SYGVNS. V shed 4 bases and J 5 bases; nucleotides not matched to a gene: 12. The CDR3 sequence is 16 residues long. Here the CDR3 reads CASSGRNRGRLYGYTF. CDR3 bases: TGTGCCAGCAGTGGAAGGAACAGGGGGAGATTGTATGGCTACACCTTC.

This rearrangement joins TRBV29-1 to TRBJ1-2; D call uncertain. Per the germline V gene, CDR1 is SQVTM and CDR2 is ANQGSEA. Trimming took 4 bases from V and 6 from J, leaving 12 bases between them. The CDR3 totals 12 residues. As DNA, the CDR3 is TGCAGCGTTGTTCAGGCCGTTGATGGCTACACCTTC. It translates to CSVVQAVDGYTF.

The V call is TRBV10-3, the J call TRBJ2-7; 9 positions agree with TRBD2. This CDR3 has 15 amino acids. V lost 0 bases, J lost 5 bases, and 5 bases stayed unmatched. Germline CDR1 is ENHRY and CDR2 is SYGVKD. Written as DNA, the CDR3 is TGTGCCATCAGTGAGTCCGCGGGGGGGCCCCACGAGCAGTACTTC. It specifies CAISESAGGPHEQYF.

The chain has TRBV19 and TRBJ2-1, with D maybe TRBD1 (6 bases). V shed 10 bases and J shed 0 bases, with 10 bases lying between them. The CDR3 loop spans 13 amino acids. CDR1 LNHDA and CDR2 SQIVND come from the germline V gene (reference sequence). CDR3: CAIGGLSYNEQFF. The CDR3 DNA follows: TGTGCCATTGGGGGCCTCTCCTACAATGAGCAGTTCTTC.

The chain recombines TRBV5-6 with TRBJ2-4; 9 nucleotides align to TRBD1. This CDR3 has 14 residues. The V gene end was trimmed by 4 bases and the J gene end by 7 bases; junction bases not matched to a gene: 6. The germline CDR1 and CDR2 sequences are SGHDT and YYEEEE. Here the CDR3 DNA reads TGTGCCAGCAGCGCCCAGACAGGGGGGAACATTCAGTACTTC. It specifies CASSAQTGGNIQYF.

This chain uses TRBV2 with TRBJ1-1; 7 bases map to TRBD1. Germline CDR1 SNHLY, CDR2 FYNNEI. Germline trimming cut 7 bases from V and 3 bases from J; bases unmatched to any gene: 8. This CDR3 contains 14 residues. The CDR3: CASKTTGADTEAFF. The CDR3, as DNA: TGTGCCAGCAAGACAACAGGGGCCGACACTGAAGCTTTCTTT.

The chain has TRBV4-3 and TRBJ2-3; D not certain. The CDR3 loop spans 12 amino acids. Germline CDR1 is LGHNA and CDR2 is YSLEER. V shed 5 bases and J shed 0 bases, with 3 bases lying between them. DNA of the CDR3: TGCGCCAGCAGCACTAGCACAGATACGCAGTATTTT. Protein sequence: CASSTSTDTQYF.